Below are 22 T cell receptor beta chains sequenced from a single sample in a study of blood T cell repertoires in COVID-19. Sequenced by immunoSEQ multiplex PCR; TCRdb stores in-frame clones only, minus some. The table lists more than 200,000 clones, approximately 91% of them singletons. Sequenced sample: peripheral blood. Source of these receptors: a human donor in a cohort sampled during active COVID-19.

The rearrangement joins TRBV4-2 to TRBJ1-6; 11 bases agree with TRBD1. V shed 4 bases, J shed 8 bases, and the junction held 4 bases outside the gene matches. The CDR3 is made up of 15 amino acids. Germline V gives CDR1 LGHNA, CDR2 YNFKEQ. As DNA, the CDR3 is TGTGCCAGCAGCCGAGGGGGACAGGGGGATTCACCCCTCCACTTT. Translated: CASSRGGQGDSPLHF.

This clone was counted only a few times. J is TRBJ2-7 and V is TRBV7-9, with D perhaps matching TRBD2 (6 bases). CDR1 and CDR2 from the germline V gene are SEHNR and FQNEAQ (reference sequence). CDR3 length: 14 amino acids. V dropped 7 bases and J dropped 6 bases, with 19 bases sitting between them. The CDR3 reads CASTPGDRVLEQYF. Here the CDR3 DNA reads TGTGCCAGCACCCCGGGGGATCGCGTTCTCGAGCAGTACTTC.

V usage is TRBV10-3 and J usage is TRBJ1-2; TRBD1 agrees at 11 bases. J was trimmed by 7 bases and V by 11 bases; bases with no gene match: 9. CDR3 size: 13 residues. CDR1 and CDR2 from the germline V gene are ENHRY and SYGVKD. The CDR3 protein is CAATGQGVGGYTF. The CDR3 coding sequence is TGTGCCGCAACGGGACAGGGGGTTGGTGGCTACACCTTC.

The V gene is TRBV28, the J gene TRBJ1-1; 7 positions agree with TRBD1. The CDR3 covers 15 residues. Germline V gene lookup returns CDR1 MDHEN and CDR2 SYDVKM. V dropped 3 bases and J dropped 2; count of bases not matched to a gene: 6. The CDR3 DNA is TGTGCCAGCAGTTTTTTAGACAGGGTAAACACTGAAGCTTTCTTT. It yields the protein CASSFLDRVNTEAFF.

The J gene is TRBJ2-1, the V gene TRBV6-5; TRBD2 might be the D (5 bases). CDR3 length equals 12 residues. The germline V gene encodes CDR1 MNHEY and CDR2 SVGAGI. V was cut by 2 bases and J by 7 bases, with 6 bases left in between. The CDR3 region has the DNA TGTGCCAGCAGTTACGCGGGTAATGAGCAGTTCTTC. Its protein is CASSYAGNEQFF.

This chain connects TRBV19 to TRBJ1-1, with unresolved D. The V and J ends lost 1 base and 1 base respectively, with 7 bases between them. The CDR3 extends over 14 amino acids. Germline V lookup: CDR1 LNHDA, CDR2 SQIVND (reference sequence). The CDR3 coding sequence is TGTGCCAGTAGTATAGGAGCGACGAACACTGAAGCTTTCTTT. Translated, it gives CASSIGATNTEAFF.

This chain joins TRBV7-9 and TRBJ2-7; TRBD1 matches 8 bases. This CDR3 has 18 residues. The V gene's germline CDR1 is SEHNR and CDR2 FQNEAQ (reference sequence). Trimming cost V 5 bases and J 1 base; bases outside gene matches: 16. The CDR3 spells CASSPNSLGQGPSYEQYF. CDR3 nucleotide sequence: TGTGCCAGCAGCCCAAACTCTCTCGGACAGGGTCCTTCCTACGAGCAGTACTTC.

CDR3 DNA sequence: TGTGCCAGCAGCTTAGCGGGGATGAACACTGAAGCTTTCTTT. Its protein product is CASSLAGMNTEAFF. The V and J genes are TRBV11-3 and TRBJ1-1, with no clear D. The CDR3 is made up of 14 amino acids. V was trimmed by 1 base and J by 0 bases, leaving 6 bases between them. Looked up from germline, CDR1 is SGHNT and CDR2 is YENEEA.

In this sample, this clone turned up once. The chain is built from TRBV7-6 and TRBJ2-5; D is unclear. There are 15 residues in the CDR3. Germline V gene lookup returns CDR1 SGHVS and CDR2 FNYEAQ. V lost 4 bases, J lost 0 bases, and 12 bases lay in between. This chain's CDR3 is CASSSGVRNQETQYF. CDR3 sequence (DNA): TGTGCCAGCAGCTCTGGAGTAAGGAACCAAGAGACCCAGTACTTC.

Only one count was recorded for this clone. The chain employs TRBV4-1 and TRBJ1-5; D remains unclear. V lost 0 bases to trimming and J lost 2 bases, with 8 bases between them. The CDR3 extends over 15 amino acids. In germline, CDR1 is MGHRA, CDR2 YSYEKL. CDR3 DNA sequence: TGCGCCAGCAGCCAAGACCCCGGGGGCAATCAGCCCCAGCATTTT. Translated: CASSQDPGGNQPQHF.

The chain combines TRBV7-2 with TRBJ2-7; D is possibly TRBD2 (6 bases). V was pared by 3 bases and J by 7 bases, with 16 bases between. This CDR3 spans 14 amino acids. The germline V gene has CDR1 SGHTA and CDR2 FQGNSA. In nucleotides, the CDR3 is TGTGCCAGCAGCTTCCCCCTCCGGGACTCAGAGCAGTACTTC. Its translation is CASSFPLRDSEQYF.

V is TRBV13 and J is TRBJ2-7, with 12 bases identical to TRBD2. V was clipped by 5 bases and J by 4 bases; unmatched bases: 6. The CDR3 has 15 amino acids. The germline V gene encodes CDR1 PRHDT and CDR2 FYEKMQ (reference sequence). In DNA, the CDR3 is TGTGCCAGCAGCCGTCGGACTAGCGGGACATACGAGCAGTACTTC. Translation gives CASSRRTSGTYEQYF.

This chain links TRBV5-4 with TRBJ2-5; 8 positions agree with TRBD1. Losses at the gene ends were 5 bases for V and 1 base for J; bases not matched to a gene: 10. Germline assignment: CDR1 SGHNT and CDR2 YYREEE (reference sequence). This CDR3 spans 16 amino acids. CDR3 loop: CASRVDREGPQETQYF. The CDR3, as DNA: TGTGCCAGCAGGGTGGACAGGGAAGGCCCCCAAGAGACCCAGTACTTC. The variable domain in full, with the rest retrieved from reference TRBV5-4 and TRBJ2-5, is ETGVTQSPTHLIKTRGQQVTLRCSSQSGHNTVSWYQQALGQGPQFIFQYYREEENGRGNFPPRFSGLQFPNYSSELNVNALELDDSALYLCASRVDREGPQETQYFGPGTRLLVL.

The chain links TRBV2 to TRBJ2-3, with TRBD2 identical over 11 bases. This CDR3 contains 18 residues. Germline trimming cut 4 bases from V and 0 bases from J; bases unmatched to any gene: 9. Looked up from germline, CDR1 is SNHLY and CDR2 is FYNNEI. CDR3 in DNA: TGTGCCAGCAGTGTATTGGGACTAGCGGCACCCAGCACAGATACGCAGTATTTT. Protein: CASSVLGLAAPSTDTQYF.

Here the CDR3 reads CASSWGLALNEQFF. In DNA form, the CDR3 reads TGTGCCAGCAGTTGGGGACTAGCGCTGAATGAGCAGTTCTTC. The V gene is TRBV7-2, the J gene TRBJ2-1; 10 bases align to TRBD2. The CDR3 totals 14 residues. The germline V gene encodes CDR1 SGHTA and CDR2 FQGNSA. Unmatched junction bases numbered 6, after V lost 6 bases and J lost 7 bases.

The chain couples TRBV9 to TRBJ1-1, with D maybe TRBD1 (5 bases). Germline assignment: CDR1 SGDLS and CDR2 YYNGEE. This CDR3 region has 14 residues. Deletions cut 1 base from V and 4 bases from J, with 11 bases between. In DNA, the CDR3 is TGTGCCAGCAGCGTAAGTGACAGAGTCACTGAAGCTTTCTTT. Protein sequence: CASSVSDRVTEAFF.

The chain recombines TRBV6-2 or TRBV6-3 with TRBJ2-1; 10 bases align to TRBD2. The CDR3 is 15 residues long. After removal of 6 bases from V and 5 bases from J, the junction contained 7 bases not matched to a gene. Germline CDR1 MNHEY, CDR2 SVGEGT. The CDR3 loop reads CASSKRGGPHNEQFF. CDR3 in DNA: TGTGCCAGCAGCAAGCGGGGGGGACCCCACAATGAGCAGTTCTTC.

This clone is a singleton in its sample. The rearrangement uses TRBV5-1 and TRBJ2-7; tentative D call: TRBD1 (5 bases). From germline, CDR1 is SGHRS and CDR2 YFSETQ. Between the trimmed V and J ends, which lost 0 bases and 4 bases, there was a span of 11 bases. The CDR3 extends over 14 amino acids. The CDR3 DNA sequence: TGCGCCAGCAGCTTGGAGGGGATTGGATACGAGCAGTACTTC. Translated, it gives CASSLEGIGYEQYF.

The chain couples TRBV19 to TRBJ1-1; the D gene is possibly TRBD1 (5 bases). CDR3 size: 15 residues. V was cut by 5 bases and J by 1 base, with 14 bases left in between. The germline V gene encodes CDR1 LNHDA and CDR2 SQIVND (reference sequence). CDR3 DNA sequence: TGTGCCAGTAGTCGGGGGGGGGTGCAGAACACTGAAGCTTTCTTT. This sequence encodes CASSRGGVQNTEAFF.

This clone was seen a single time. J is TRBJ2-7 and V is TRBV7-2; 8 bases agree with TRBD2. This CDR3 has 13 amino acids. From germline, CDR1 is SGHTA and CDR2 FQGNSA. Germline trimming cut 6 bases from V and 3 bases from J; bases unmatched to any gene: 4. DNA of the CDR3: TGTGCCAGCAGAGATGCGGGAGGCTACGAGCAGTACTTC. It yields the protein CASRDAGGYEQYF.

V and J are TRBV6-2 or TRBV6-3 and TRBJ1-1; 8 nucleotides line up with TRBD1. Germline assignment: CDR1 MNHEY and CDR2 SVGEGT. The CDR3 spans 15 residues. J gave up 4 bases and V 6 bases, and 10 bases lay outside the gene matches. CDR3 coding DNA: TGTGCCAGCAGCGCGCATGGACAGGGCTCCACTGAAGCTTTCTTT. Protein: CASSAHGQGSTEAFF.

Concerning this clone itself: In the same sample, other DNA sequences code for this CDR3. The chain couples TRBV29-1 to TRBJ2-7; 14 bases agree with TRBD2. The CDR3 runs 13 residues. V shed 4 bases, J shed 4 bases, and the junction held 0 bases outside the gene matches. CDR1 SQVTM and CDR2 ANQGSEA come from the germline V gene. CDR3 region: CSVGTSGGYEQYF. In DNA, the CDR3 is TGCAGCGTTGGGACTAGCGGGGGGTACGAGCAGTACTTC.